A single count supports the clone carrying this T cell receptor beta chain. Amplification used 60 Vbeta primers and 13 Jbeta primers. This table comes from immunoSEQ multiplex PCR, and its TCRdb copy is limited to in-frame clones, with some not included. The sample consists of around 130,000 clones, around 85% of them appearing once. CDR1 is SGHTA, CDR2 FQGTGA, per germline. This CDR3 comprises 18 residues. The ends were cut back, 3 bases at V and 1 base at J, with 18 bases in the middle. This record belongs to a study of cytomegalovirus exposure and HLA in healthy donors. This sequence was found in a boy between 5 and 17 years old in good health and CMV-seronegative. The chain employs TRBV7-3 and TRBJ2-2; maybe TRBD1 (6 bases). The sample taken for sequencing was PBMCs. CDR3: CASSFLPVADRNTGELFF. CDR3 sequence (DNA): TGTGCCAGCAGCTTTCTTCCGGTTGCGGACAGGAACACCGGGGAGCTGTTTTTT.